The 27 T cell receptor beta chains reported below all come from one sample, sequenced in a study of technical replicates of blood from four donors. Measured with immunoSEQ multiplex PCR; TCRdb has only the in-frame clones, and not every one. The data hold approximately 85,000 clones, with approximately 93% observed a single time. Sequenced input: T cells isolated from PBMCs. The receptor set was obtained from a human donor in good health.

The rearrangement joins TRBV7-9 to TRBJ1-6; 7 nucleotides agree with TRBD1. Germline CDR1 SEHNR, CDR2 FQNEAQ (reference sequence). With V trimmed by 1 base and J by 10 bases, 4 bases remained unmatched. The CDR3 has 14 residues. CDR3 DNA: TGTGCCAGCAGCTTAGGGGACAGCGGCTCACCCCTCCACTTT. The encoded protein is CASSLGDSGSPLHF.

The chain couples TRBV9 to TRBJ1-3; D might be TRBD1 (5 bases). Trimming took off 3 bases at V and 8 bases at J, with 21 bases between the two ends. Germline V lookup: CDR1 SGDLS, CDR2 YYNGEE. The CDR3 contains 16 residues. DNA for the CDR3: TGTGCCAGCAGCGGAAAGCAGGGATCTCTCTACGACACCATATATTTT. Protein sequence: CASSGKQGSLYDTIYF.

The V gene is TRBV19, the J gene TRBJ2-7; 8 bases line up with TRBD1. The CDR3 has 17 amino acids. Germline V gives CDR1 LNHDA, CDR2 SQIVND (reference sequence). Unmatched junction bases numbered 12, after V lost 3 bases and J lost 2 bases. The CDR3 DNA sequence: TGTGCCAGTAGTATCTCCCATATAGGACAGGGAACCTACGAGCAGTACTTC. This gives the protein CASSISHIGQGTYEQYF. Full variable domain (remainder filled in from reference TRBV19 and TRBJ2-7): DGGITQSPKYLFRKEGQNVTLSCEQNLNHDAMYWYRQDPGQGLRLIYYSQIVNDFQKGDIAEGYSVSREKKESFPLTVTSAQKNPTAFYLCASSISHIGQGTYEQYFGPGTRLTVT.

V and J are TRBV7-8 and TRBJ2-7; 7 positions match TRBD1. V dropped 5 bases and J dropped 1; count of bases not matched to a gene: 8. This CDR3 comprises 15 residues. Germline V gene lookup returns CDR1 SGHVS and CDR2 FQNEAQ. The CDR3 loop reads CASSVHRGPSYEQYF. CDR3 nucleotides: TGTGCCAGCAGCGTTCACAGGGGCCCTTCCTACGAGCAGTACTTC.

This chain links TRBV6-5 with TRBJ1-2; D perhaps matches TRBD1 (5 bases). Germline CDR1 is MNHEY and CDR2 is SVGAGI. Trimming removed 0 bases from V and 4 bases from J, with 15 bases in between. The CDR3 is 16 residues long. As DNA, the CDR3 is TGTGCCAGCAGTTACTCGAAGACAGAACCATCCTATGGCTACACCTTC. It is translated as CASSYSKTEPSYGYTF.

DNA of the CDR3: TGTGCCAGCACGACTAGCGGGGGGTATGAGCAGTTCTTC. It is translated as CASTTSGGYEQFF. V gene TRBV6-5 combines with J gene TRBJ2-1, with 13 bases identical to TRBD2. From germline, CDR1 is MNHEY and CDR2 SVGAGI. V trimming: 7 bases; J trimming: 8 bases; junction bases outside the gene matches: 2. This CDR3 is built from 13 residues.

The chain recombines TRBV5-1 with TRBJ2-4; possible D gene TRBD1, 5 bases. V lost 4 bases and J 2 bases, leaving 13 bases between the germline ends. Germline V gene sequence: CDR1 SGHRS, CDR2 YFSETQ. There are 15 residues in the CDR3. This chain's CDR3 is CASSLGHPSKNIQYF. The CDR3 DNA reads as TGCGCCAGCAGCCTCGGACACCCATCCAAAAACATTCAGTACTTC.

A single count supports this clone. CDR3 protein: CASSLGGRWEQYF. In DNA form, the CDR3 reads TGTGCCAGCAGCTTAGGGGGGCGGTGGGAGCAGTACTTC. The chain has TRBV11-2 and TRBJ2-7, with TRBD1 as a possible D gene (6 bases). Germline V CDR1 and CDR2: SGHAT, FQNNGV. This CDR3 is built from 13 residues. V lost 1 base to trimming and J lost 7 bases, with 11 bases between them. The full variable domain, in which reference TRBV11-2 and TRBJ2-7 provide the parts outside the CDR3, is EAGVAQSPRYKIIEKRQSVAFWCNPISGHATLYWYQQILGQGPKLLIQFQNNGVVDDSQLPKDRFSAERLKGVDSTLKIQPAKLEDSAVYLCASSLGGRWEQYFGPGTRLTVT.

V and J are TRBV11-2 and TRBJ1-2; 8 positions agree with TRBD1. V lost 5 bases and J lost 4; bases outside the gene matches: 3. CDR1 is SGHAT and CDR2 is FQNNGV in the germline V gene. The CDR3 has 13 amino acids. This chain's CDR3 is CASSAGQVYGYTF. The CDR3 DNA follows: TGTGCCAGCAGCGCGGGACAGGTCTATGGCTACACCTTC.

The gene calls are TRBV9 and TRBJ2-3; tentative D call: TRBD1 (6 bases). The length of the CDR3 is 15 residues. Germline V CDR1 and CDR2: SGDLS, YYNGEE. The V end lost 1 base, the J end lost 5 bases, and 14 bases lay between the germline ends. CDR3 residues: CASSVTGPPGDTQYF. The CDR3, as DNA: TGTGCCAGCAGCGTAACAGGGCCCCCCGGAGATACGCAGTATTTT.

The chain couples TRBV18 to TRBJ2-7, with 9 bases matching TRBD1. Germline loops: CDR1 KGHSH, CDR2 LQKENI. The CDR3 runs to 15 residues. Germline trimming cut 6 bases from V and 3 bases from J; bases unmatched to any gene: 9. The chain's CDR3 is CASSRTGGDFYEQYF. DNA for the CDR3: TGTGCCAGCTCGCGCACAGGGGGCGACTTCTACGAGCAGTACTTC.

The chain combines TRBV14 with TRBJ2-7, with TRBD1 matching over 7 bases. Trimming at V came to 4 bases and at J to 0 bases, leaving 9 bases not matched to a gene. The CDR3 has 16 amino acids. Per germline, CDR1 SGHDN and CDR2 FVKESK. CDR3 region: CASSPRGRGSSYEQYF. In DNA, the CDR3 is TGTGCCAGCAGCCCTAGGGGGCGAGGGAGCTCCTACGAGCAGTACTTC.

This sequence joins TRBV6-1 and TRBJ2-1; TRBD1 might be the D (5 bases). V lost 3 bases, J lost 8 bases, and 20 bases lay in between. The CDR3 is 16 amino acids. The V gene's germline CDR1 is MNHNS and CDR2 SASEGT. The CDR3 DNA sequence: TGTGCCAGCAGTGACAGACAGACCTTTCGGTTCGATGAGCAGTTCTTC. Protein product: CASSDRQTFRFDEQFF.

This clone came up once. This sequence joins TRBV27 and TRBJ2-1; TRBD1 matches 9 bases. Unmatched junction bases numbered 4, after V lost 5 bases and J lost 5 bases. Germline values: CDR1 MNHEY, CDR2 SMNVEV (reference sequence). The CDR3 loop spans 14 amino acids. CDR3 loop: CASSPGTGNNEQFF. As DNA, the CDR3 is TGTGCCAGCAGTCCCGGGACAGGGAACAATGAGCAGTTCTTC.

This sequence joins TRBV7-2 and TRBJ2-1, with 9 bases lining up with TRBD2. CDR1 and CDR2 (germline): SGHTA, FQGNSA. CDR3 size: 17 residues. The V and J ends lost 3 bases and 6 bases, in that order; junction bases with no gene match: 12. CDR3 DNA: TGTGCCAGCAGCTTTAGTCCGGGGACTAGCTCGCCCAATGAGCAGTTCTTC. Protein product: CASSFSPGTSSPNEQFF.

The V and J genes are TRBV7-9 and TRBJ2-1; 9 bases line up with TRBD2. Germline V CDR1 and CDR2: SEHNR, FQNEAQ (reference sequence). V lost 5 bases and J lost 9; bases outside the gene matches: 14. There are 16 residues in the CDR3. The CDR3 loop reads CASSPTAGGGPVEQFF. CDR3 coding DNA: TGTGCCAGCAGCCCCACTGCGGGGGGGGGCCCCGTTGAGCAGTTCTTC. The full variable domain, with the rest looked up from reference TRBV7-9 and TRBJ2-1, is DTGVSQNPRHKITKRGQNVTFRCDPISEHNRLYWYRQTLGQGPEFLTYFQNEAQLEKSRLLSDRFSAERPKGSFSTLEIQRTEQGDSAMYLCASSPTAGGGPVEQFFGPGTRLTVL.

This CDR3 is CASTTDGTAYNSPLHF. DNA for the CDR3: TGTGCCAGCACCACCGACGGGACAGCTTATAATTCACCCCTCCACTTT. The chain uses TRBV5-4 and TRBJ1-6; 7 bases line up with TRBD1. This CDR3 has 16 residues. V dropped 6 bases and J dropped 4; count of bases not matched to a gene: 10. CDR1 and CDR2 from the germline V gene are SGHNT and YYREEE (reference sequence). The variable domain in full, with the rest retrieved from reference TRBV5-4 and TRBJ1-6, is ETGVTQSPTHLIKTRGQQVTLRCSSQSGHNTVSWYQQALGQGPQFIFQYYREEENGRGNFPPRFSGLQFPNYSSELNVNALELDDSALYLCASTTDGTAYNSPLHFGNGTRLTVT.

CDR3 amino acids: CASSQGEERPQHF. The CDR3 DNA reads as TGCGCCAGCAGCCAAGGCGAAGAGCGGCCCCAGCATTTT. The chain recombines TRBV4-1 with TRBJ1-5; no clear D. CDR3 length: 13 amino acids. From germline, CDR1 is MGHRA and CDR2 YSYEKL. V lost 1 base to trimming and J lost 9 bases, with 10 bases between them.

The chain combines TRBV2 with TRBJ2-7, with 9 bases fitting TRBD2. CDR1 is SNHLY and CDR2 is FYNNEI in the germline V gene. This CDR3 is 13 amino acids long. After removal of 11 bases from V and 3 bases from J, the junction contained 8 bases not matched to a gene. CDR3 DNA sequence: TGTGCCGCACGACTAGCGGATCTCTACGAGCAGTACTTC. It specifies CAARLADLYEQYF.

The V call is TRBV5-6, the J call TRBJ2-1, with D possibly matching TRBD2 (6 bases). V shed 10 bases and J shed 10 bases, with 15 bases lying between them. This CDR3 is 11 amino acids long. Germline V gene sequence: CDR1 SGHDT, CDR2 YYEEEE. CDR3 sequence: CAPARRGEQFF. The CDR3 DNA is TGTGCCCCCGCCCGGAGGGGAGAGCAGTTCTTC.

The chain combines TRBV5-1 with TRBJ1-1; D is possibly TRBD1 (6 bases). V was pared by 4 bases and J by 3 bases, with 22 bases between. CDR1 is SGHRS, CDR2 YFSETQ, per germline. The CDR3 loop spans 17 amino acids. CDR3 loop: CASSGAGGDSHDTEAFF. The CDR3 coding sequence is TGCGCCAGCAGCGGCGCGGGGGGCGACTCCCACGACACTGAAGCTTTCTTT.

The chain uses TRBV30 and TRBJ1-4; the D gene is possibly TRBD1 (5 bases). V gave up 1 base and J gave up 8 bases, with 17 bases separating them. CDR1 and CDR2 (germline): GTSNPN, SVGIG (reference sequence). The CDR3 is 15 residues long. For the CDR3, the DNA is TGTGCCTGGAGTGCGTCCGGGACGGGGGTAGAAAAACTGTTTTTT. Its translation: CAWSASGTGVEKLFF.

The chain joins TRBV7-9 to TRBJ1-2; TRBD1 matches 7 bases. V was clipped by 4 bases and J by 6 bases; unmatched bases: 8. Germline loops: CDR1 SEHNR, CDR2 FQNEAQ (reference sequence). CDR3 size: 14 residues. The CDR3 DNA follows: TGTGCCAGCAGCTACCGGGACAGAGCCCATGGCTACACCTTC. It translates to CASSYRDRAHGYTF.

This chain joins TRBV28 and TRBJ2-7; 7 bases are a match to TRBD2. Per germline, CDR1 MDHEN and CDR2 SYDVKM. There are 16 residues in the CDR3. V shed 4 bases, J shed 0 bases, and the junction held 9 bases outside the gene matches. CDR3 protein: CASSSYSGLSSYEQYF. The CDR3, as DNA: TGTGCCAGCAGTTCCTATAGCGGGCTGAGCTCCTACGAGCAGTACTTC.

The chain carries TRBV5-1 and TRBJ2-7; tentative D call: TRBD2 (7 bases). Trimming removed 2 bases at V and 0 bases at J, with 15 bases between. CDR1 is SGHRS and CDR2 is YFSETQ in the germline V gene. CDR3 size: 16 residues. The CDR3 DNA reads TGCGCCAGCAGCTTAGGGGGGGACGGCAGCTCCTACGAGCAGTACTTC. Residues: CASSLGGDGSSYEQYF.

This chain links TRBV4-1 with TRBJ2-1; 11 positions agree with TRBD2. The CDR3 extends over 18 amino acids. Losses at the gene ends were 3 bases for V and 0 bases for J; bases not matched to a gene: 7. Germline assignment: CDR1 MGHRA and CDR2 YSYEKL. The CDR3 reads CASSHYTLAGGSYNEQFF. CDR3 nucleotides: TGCGCCAGCAGCCACTACACTCTAGCGGGGGGCTCCTACAATGAGCAGTTCTTC.

CDR3: CASSYIQGGRNQPQHF. The CDR3 nucleotides are TGTGCCAGCAGTTACATACAGGGGGGGCGTAATCAGCCCCAGCATTTT. This chain connects TRBV6-6 to TRBJ1-5; 8 nucleotides align to TRBD1. The V gene end was trimmed by 2 bases and the J gene end by 4 bases; junction bases not matched to a gene: 7. CDR1 MNHNY and CDR2 SVGAGI come from the germline V gene (reference sequence). This CDR3 contains 16 residues.